Listed here are 13 T cell receptor beta chains from one sample, sequenced in a study of long-term antiretroviral therapy in people with HIV. Survey-level immunoSEQ v3.0 assays were run. The data were produced by immunoSEQ multiplex PCR, yet TCRdb's version contains in-frame clones alone and is incomplete. Here the sample spans about 27,000 clones, 85% being singletons. Sample: unsorted PBMCs, taken 2.3 years after starting antiretroviral therapy. The receptors here all came from a man in his forties with HIV.

This clone showed up just once. V is TRBV11-2 and J is TRBJ2-2; TRBD1 or TRBD2 may be the D gene (5 bases each). This CDR3 contains 12 residues. CDR1 SGHAT and CDR2 FQNNGV come from the germline V gene. Trimming left V 3 bases short and J 7 bases short, with 6 bases between. CDR3 protein: CASSLGVGELFF. The CDR3 coding sequence is TGTGCCAGCAGCTTGGGGGTCGGGGAGCTGTTTTTT.

The chain recombines TRBV10-2 with TRBJ2-1; 10 nucleotides line up with TRBD1. V dropped 1 base and J dropped 8; count of bases not matched to a gene: 8. The CDR3 totals 16 residues. The V gene's germline CDR1 is WSHSY and CDR2 SAAADI. CDR3 in DNA: TGCGCCAGCAGTGAGTTTCCGGGACAGGGGAGGGATGAGCAGTTCTTC. Translation gives CASSEFPGQGRDEQFF.

This chain uses TRBV6-5 with TRBJ2-1; either TRBD1 or TRBD2 may fit D (5 bases each). Germline V gene data show CDR1 as MNHEY and CDR2 as SVGAGI. The V end lost 6 bases, the J end lost 6 bases, and 12 bases lay between the germline ends. CDR3 size: 13 residues. The CDR3 here is CASSPGPINEQFF. CDR3 DNA: TGTGCCAGCAGCCCGGGACCGATCAATGAGCAGTTCTTC.

This clone was counted once. The chain carries TRBV7-9 and TRBJ1-1; unclear D gene. The V and J ends lost 3 bases and 3 bases respectively, with 11 bases between them. Per the germline V gene, CDR1 is SEHNR and CDR2 is FQNEAQ (reference sequence). The CDR3 totals 14 residues. CDR3 sequence reads: CASSLRSGDTEAFF. The CDR3 region has the DNA TGTGCCAGCAGCTTGCGGAGTGGGGACACTGAAGCTTTCTTT.

The chain combines TRBV29-1 with TRBJ2-3; no reliable D call. The CDR3 is made up of 11 amino acids. V was clipped by 8 bases and J by 1 base, with 7 bases between them. Germline loops: CDR1 SQVTM, CDR2 ANQGSEA. Here the CDR3 reads CSSDGTDTQYF. The CDR3 DNA reads as TGCAGCTCGGATGGCACAGATACGCAGTATTTT.

The chain is built from TRBV10-2 and TRBJ1-2, with a weak D call TRBD1 (5 bases). Germline assignment: CDR1 WSHSY and CDR2 SAAADI. This CDR3 has 16 amino acids. V dropped 8 bases and J dropped 3 bases, with 22 bases sitting between them. CDR3 sequence (DNA): TGCGCCAGCCGTGGAGTCCTGACCGGCAGGGACTATGGCTACACCTTC. Translated: CASRGVLTGRDYGYTF.

V is TRBV29-1 and J is TRBJ1-2; no clear D gene. Trimming removed 5 bases from V and 5 bases from J, with 12 bases in between. Germline V gene data show CDR1 as SQVTM and CDR2 as ANQGSEA. The CDR3 contains 12 residues. Here the CDR3 reads CSVYDREYGYTF. DNA for the CDR3: TGCAGCGTTTACGACCGCGAATATGGCTACACCTTC. The variable domain in full, completed from reference TRBV29-1 and TRBJ1-2, reads SAVISQKPSRDICQRGTSLTIQCQVDSQVTMMFWYRQQPGQSLTLIATANQGSEATYESGFVIDKFPISRPNLTFSTLTVSNMSPEDSSIYLCSVYDREYGYTFGSGTRLTVV.

This rearrangement joins TRBV4-2 to TRBJ2-1, with 7 bases matching TRBD2. Germline CDR1 LGHNA, CDR2 YNFKEQ. Trimming removed 2 bases from V and 3 bases from J; junction bases left unmatched: 13. CDR3 length: 18 residues. CDR3 sequence: CASSQIQSIGRNYNEQFF. In nucleotides, the CDR3 is TGTGCCAGCAGCCAAATACAGTCCATCGGGAGGAACTACAATGAGCAGTTCTTC.

This clone was counted only a few times. V is TRBV2 and J is TRBJ2-1; D gene uncertain. Trimming shortened V by 6 bases and J by 4 bases, and 7 bases separated the two germline ends. Per the germline V gene, CDR1 is SNHLY and CDR2 is FYNNEI. The length of the CDR3 is 12 residues. This CDR3 is CASRAAYNEQFF. The CDR3 DNA sequence: TGTGCCAGCAGAGCAGCTTACAATGAGCAGTTCTTC. The entire variable domain, with the rest obtained from reference TRBV2 and TRBJ2-1, is as follows: EPEVTQTPSHQVTQMGQEVILRCVPISNHLYFYWYRQILGQKVEFLVSFYNNEISEKSEIFDDQFSVERPDGSNFTLKIRSTKLEDSAMYFCASRAAYNEQFFGPGTRLTVL.

V and J are TRBV21-1 and TRBJ1-2. TRBV21-1 is termed a pseudogene. The CDR3 has 16 residues. Here the CDR3 reads CASSRDGPWDYYGYTF. In DNA form, the CDR3 reads TGTGCCAGCAGCCGGGACGGGCCATGGGACTACTATGGCTACACCTTC.

This sequence joins TRBV13 and TRBJ2-1; 7 positions agree with TRBD1. The CDR3 totals 14 residues. Germline assignment: CDR1 PRHDT and CDR2 FYEKMQ (reference sequence). V shed 6 bases and J 0 bases; nucleotides not matched to a gene: 2. The CDR3 DNA follows: TGTGCCAGCAGGGGACAGAGCTCCTACAATGAGCAGTTCTTC. Translation: CASRGQSSYNEQFF. The full variable domain, rest sourced from reference TRBV13 and TRBJ2-1, is AAGVIQSPRHLIKEKRETATLKCYPIPRHDTVYWYQQGPGQDPQFLISFYEKMQSDKGSIPDRFSAQQFSDYHSELNMSSLELGDSALYFCASRGQSSYNEQFFGPGTRLTVL.

CDR3 sequence reads: CSVTPGTASNYGYTF. The DNA of the CDR3 is TGCAGCGTTACCCCCGGGACAGCCAGTAACTATGGCTACACCTTC. The chain carries TRBV29-1 and TRBJ1-2; 7 positions match TRBD1. Germline values: CDR1 SQVTM, CDR2 ANQGSEA. V shed 5 bases and J 1 base; nucleotides not matched to a gene: 10. The CDR3 spans 15 residues.

This clone was picked up a small number of times. This chain joins TRBV7-9 and TRBJ1-6; 10 nucleotides agree with TRBD1. Germline CDR1 reads SEHNR; CDR2 reads FQNEAQ (reference sequence). This CDR3 is built from 15 residues. Trimming at V came to 5 bases and at J to 6 bases, leaving 4 bases not matched to a gene. This CDR3 reads CASSKGQGFNSPLHF. DNA of the CDR3: TGTGCCAGCAGCAAGGGACAGGGGTTTAATTCACCCCTCCACTTT.